This TCR beta chain emerged from a study of human T cells and chemical hapten exposure. TCRdb re-called the RACE reads through MiXCR, storing one row per CDR3 protein. The table includes almost 35,000 distinct CDR3 sequences, around a tenth detected once. Time point of the sample: pre-sensitization, week 0. Treatment described: therapeutic diphenylcyclopropenone sensitization with weekly scalp DPC. Unfractionated whole blood was the source from which total RNA was extracted. This clonotype was seen only a few times. Trimming removed 0 bases from V and 5 bases from J; junction bases left unmatched: 6. The CDR3 is 15 residues long. The germline V gene encodes CDR1 LGHDT and CDR2 YNNKEL (reference sequence).

Material: whole blood, obtained in connection with sensitization to the hapten diphenylcyclopropenone (DPC). The chain is built from TRBV3-1 and TRBJ2-7; 8 bases agree with TRBD1. This clonotype originated in a man aged 45 to 65 with alopecia areata. Some clones in this sample may be carry-over from other donors' samples. CDR3 coding DNA: TGTGCCAGCAGCCAAGATCAGGGGGCCTTCGACGAGCAGTACTTC. It translates to CASSQDQGAFDEQYF.